This record covers a single TCR beta chain. The CDR3 consists of 13 residues. Trimming took 3 bases from V and 0 from J, leaving 5 bases between them. Germline V gene data show CDR1 as SGHVS and CDR2 as FQNEAQ. The data are from a study of Ad26.COV2.S vaccination and SARS-CoV-2 variants. Treatment given: 15 to 20 received Ad26.COV2.S at low or high dose, single or two shots; a few received placebo; per-sample allocation not given. Samples came from day 63 after the first vaccine or placebo injection. The protocol was immunoSEQ multiplex PCR, while the TCRdb copy is restricted to in-frame clones and leaves out a portion. Of about 250,000 clones in the sample, 70% to 90% were seen once.

The chain is built from TRBV7-8 and TRBJ1-2, with no clear D. The sample in question was peripheral blood, obtained in a trial of Ad26.COV2.S vaccine versus placebo. The TCR sequence derives from a person aged 18-65 years who received the Ad26.COV2.S COVID-19 vaccine or a placebo. CDR3 bases: TGTGCCAGCAGCTTCGGTTCTAACTATGGCTACACCTTC. It encodes CASSFGSNYGYTF. Using reference TRBV7-8 and TRBJ1-2 for the parts outside the CDR3, the full variable domain is GAGVSQSPRYKVAKRGQDVALRCDPISGHVSLFWYQQALGQGPEFLTYFQNEAQLDKSGLPSDRFFAERPEGSVSTLKIQRTQQEDSAVYLCASSFGSNYGYTFGSGTRLTVV.